This TCR beta chain was sequenced during a study of low-dose radiotherapy and immunotherapy resistance in tumors (dated by TCRdb to the early 2020s). The study in broad terms: Cohort 1 received 0.5 Gy per fraction every 2 weeks, with a prescribed total PTV dose of 6.5 Gy. Patients were given nivolumab as a 240 mg flat dose every two weeks and ipilimumab at 1 mg/kg every six weeks, with both drugs delivered intravenously. In Cohort 2, 1 Gy per fraction was delivered every two weeks, for a total of 13 Gy over 26 weeks. Intravenous cyclophosphamide at 200 mg/m2 was administered every two weeks, one day ahead of each radiation and immunotherapy administration. Randomization of trial participants into treatment groups was not performed. Patients took aspirin 300 mg orally once daily for four cycles, starting on cycle 1 day 1. The translational analysis covered eight patients: three from the first dose cohort and the first five from the second dose cohort.

V sheds 0 bases and J sheds 5 bases, leaving 10 bases between their ends. Sequences LGHNA (CDR1) and YSLEER (CDR2) are obtained from the germline V gene. The CDR3 has 15 amino acids, counting the end cysteine and phenylalanine. CDR3 DNA is the only sequence kept; it has 45 bases, read in frame from the first base. In light of the paper, this sample's time point label describes: before trial treatment. The donors took part in RACIN, a single-arm, phase I, dose-escalation trial that combined nivolumab, ipilimumab, aspirin, low-dose cyclophosphamide and low-dose radiotherapy. To be eligible, a patient needed to have an advanced solid tumor that was TIL-negative. This clonotype was seen ten or more times. What antigen it recognizes has not been identified. Qualities for individual bases were not recorded, and no much larger clone is one base off. For sequencing, an Illumina HiSeq 2500 was employed. First-strand cDNA was synthesized using Superscript III and a set of TRAV- and TRBV-specific primers, so that both TCRalpha and TCRbeta chains were covered. TCRs were amplified with Phusion for 20 to 25 PCR cycles, with a constant-region primer paired with the adapter attached to the V primers. The MessageAmp II aRNA Amplification Kit was used to amplify the isolated mRNA, with in vitro transcription run for roughly 16 hours at 37 degrees C. The Dynabeads mRNA DIRECT Purification Kit was used to isolate mRNA for TCR sequencing. A second approximately 23-cycle Phusion PCR added indexed Illumina adapters, and products were purified with AMPure XP beads. The source study handled its data this way. Using custom Perl scripts, TCR sequences encoding the same protein were pooled, out-of-frame sequences were removed, and the abundance of each clonotype was computed. Any TCR sequence backed by just one read was left out of the analysis. The metrics used to describe the repertoires included Shannon entropy, Gini index, clonality, richness, and the frequency of TCRs shared between repertoires. The public reads were quality trimmed at Q25 with fastp and then assembled into clones with MiXCR by TCRdb, keeping productive beta chains. When rows share a CDR3 protein, they turn into one entry using the most common DNA and genes. The V and J calls and clone size come from TCRdb's table, not from the authors' own analysis. The sample has fewer than 90,000 distinct CDR3 sequences on record, about 19% of them singletons. The ten largest clones take up roughly 6% of the sample.

The V gene is TRBV4-3 and the J gene is TRBJ1-4; a confident D gene designation cannot be given. This specimen consisted of PBMCs, obtained before treatment. The TCR sequence derives from a male donor with prostate cancer. The CDR3 reads CASSQDGRSNEKLFF. The bases are TGCGCCAGCAGCCAAGACGGGAGGTCCAATGAAAAACTGTTTTTT.